This passage covers 17 T cell receptor beta chains from one sample sequenced in a study of cytomegalovirus exposure and HLA in healthy donors. A multiplex PCR was run with 60 Vbeta primers and 13 Jbeta primers. Repertoires were generated with immunoSEQ multiplex PCR, while TCRdb's copy carries only in-frame clones and drops some. The sample contains about 62,000 clones, around 87% of which appear only once. The sample consisted of PBMCs. The source of these receptors is a young man in good health and CMV-seronegative.

V and J are TRBV6-1 and TRBJ1-6; D unclear. CDR3 size: 13 residues. The germline V gene encodes CDR1 MNHNS and CDR2 SASEGT. Between the trimmed V and J ends, which lost 0 bases and 9 bases, there was a span of 6 bases. The CDR3 DNA follows: TGTGCCAGCAGTGAAGCAGGGAGTTCACCCCTCCACTTT. Its protein is CASSEAGSSPLHF.

The V and J genes are TRBV6-5 and TRBJ2-7; D is unresolved. V shed 5 bases and J shed 2 bases, with 10 bases lying between them. Germline values: CDR1 MNHEY, CDR2 SVGAGI. This CDR3 is 13 amino acids long. CDR3 bases: TGTGCCAGCAGTCCACAGTTGACCTACGAGCAGTACTTC. Its protein product is CASSPQLTYEQYF.

This clone was seen a few times. This CDR3 reads CASRTGQSGNTIYF. CDR3 DNA: TGTGCCAGCAGGACAGGACAGTCTGGAAACACCATATATTTT. V is TRBV6-5 and J is TRBJ1-3; tentative D call: TRBD1 (6 bases). Trimming took off 6 bases at V and 1 base at J, with 10 bases between the two ends. The CDR3 extends over 14 amino acids. CDR1 and CDR2 (germline): MNHEY, SVGAGI.

The V gene is TRBV13, the J gene TRBJ1-1; D not certain. CDR1 and CDR2 from the germline V gene are PRHDT and FYEKMQ (reference sequence). The CDR3 runs 12 residues. Trimming shortened V by 8 bases and J by 0 bases, and 7 bases separated the two germline ends. As DNA, the CDR3 is TGTGCCAGCGGGCAGTTGAACACTGAAGCTTTCTTT. It specifies CASGQLNTEAFF.

The rearrangement joins TRBV27 to TRBJ2-1, with TRBD1 matching over 8 bases. The germline CDR1 and CDR2 sequences are MNHEY and SMNVEV (reference sequence). V trimming: 7 bases; J trimming: 4 bases; junction bases outside the gene matches: 3. The CDR3 has 13 residues. The CDR3 spells CASNRQGYNEQFF. In DNA, the CDR3 is TGTGCCAGCAATCGACAGGGGTACAATGAGCAGTTCTTC.

This chain links TRBV12-5 with TRBJ1-1; no definite D call. CDR1 LGHNT and CDR2 FRNRAP come from the germline V gene. Trimming removed 1 base at V and 7 bases at J, with 10 bases between. This CDR3 spans 13 amino acids. CDR3 region: CASGLGLKVEAFF. The CDR3 nucleotides read TGTGCTAGTGGTTTGGGACTCAAGGTTGAAGCTTTCTTT.

This chain connects TRBV28 to TRBJ1-2; 8 bases match TRBD1. The V gene end was trimmed by 6 bases and the J gene end by 8 bases; junction bases not matched to a gene: 14. The CDR3 consists of 15 residues. Germline values: CDR1 MDHEN, CDR2 SYDVKM. The CDR3 is CASSHPTGQGSGYTF. CDR3 DNA: TGTGCCAGCAGCCACCCTACAGGACAGGGCAGCGGCTACACCTTC.

The rearrangement links TRBV29-1 to TRBJ1-4; 8 bases are shared with TRBD1. Looked up from germline, CDR1 is SQVTM and CDR2 is ANQGSEA. The CDR3 length is 13 residues. V trimming: 6 bases; J trimming: 7 bases; junction bases outside the gene matches: 7. DNA of the CDR3: TGCAGCGTCCAGGACAGGGAGCGTGAAAAACTGTTTTTT. Its protein is CSVQDREREKLFF.

The chain combines TRBV6-6 with TRBJ2-3; a weak D match, TRBD2 (6 bases). V lost 2 bases and J 4 bases, leaving 10 bases between the germline ends. The germline V gene encodes CDR1 MNHNY and CDR2 SVGAGI (reference sequence). The CDR3 is made up of 14 amino acids. CDR3: CASSYPGTPDTQYF. The CDR3, as DNA: TGTGCCAGCAGTTACCCCGGGACTCCAGATACGCAGTATTTT.

The rearrangement links TRBV30 to TRBJ2-7; D gene unclear. This CDR3 has 13 amino acids. CDR1 is GTSNPN and CDR2 is SVGIG in the germline V gene (reference sequence). Trimming took off 0 bases at V and 2 bases at J, with 8 bases between the two ends. CDR3 amino acids: CAWSVRVTYEQYF. As DNA, the CDR3 is TGTGCCTGGAGTGTACGGGTAACCTACGAGCAGTACTTC.

Only a few counts were recorded for this clone. The rearrangement joins TRBV7-9 to TRBJ2-7; 8 nucleotides match TRBD1. Germline V gene data show CDR1 as SEHNR and CDR2 as FQNEAQ (reference sequence). The CDR3 sequence is 13 residues long. J was trimmed by 7 bases and V by 4 bases; bases with no gene match: 6. The CDR3 is CASSYGQGREQYF. Written as DNA, the CDR3 is TGTGCCAGCAGCTACGGACAGGGCAGGGAGCAGTACTTC.

The V gene is TRBV29-1, the J gene TRBJ1-2; tentative D call: TRBD1 (5 bases). Germline V lookup: CDR1 SQVTM, CDR2 ANQGSEA. Trimming removed 7 bases at V and 8 bases at J, with 14 bases between. This CDR3 contains 11 residues. CDR3 loop: CSGWGEEGYTF. The CDR3 DNA follows: TGCAGCGGTTGGGGGGAGGAGGGCTACACCTTC.

The rearrangement uses TRBV5-6 and TRBJ1-2; TRBD1 aligns across 11 bases. CDR3 size: 16 residues. The J segment lost 4 bases and the V segment lost 4 bases, leaving 9 bases of the junction unmatched. Germline values: CDR1 SGHDT, CDR2 YYEEEE. As DNA, the CDR3 is TGTGCCAGCAGCCCACCCGGACAGGGGGCGACCTATGGCTACACCTTC. Its protein product is CASSPPGQGATYGYTF. The full variable domain, rest sourced from reference TRBV5-6 and TRBJ1-2, is DAGVTQSPTHLIKTRGQQVTLRCSPKSGHDTVSWYQQALGQGPQFIFQYYEEEERQRGNFPDRFSGHQFPNYSSELNVNALLLGDSALYLCASSPPGQGATYGYTFGSGTRLTVV.

The genes are TRBV6-5 and TRBJ2-7, with 10 bases lining up with TRBD2. Germline CDR1 and CDR2: MNHEY and SVGAGI. Unmatched junction bases numbered 16, after V lost 10 bases and J lost 7 bases. This CDR3 comprises 15 residues. The CDR3 reads CANPVTAGGPGEQYF. The CDR3 DNA sequence: TGTGCCAACCCAGTTACAGCGGGGGGGCCGGGAGAGCAGTACTTC.

CDR3 region: CASRGDRVDEQYF. CDR3 nucleotides: TGCGCCAGCAGGGGTGACAGGGTAGACGAGCAGTACTTC. This chain joins TRBV5-1 and TRBJ2-7, with 7 bases fitting TRBD1. The ends lost 5 bases at V and 5 bases at J; junction bases unmatched: 7. Germline V gene data show CDR1 as SGHRS and CDR2 as YFSETQ. The CDR3 is made up of 13 amino acids.

The chain employs TRBV4-2 and TRBJ2-7, with TRBD2 matching 9 bases. The V segment lost 0 bases and the J segment 4 bases; nucleotides outside the gene matches: 10. The CDR3 runs to 17 residues. The germline V gene encodes CDR1 LGHNA and CDR2 YNFKEQ. CDR3 in amino acids: CASSQDRGGLAEYEQYF. CDR3 coding DNA: TGTGCCAGCAGCCAAGATAGGGGGGGACTAGCAGAGTACGAGCAGTACTTC.

The rearrangement uses TRBV7-3 and TRBJ1-1; TRBD1 agrees at 7 bases. V gave up 3 bases and J gave up 5 bases; unmatched junction bases: 3. Germline CDR1 SGHTA, CDR2 FQGTGA. There are 13 residues in the CDR3. As DNA, the CDR3 is TGTGCCAGCAGCTTTGACAGGGATACTGAAGCTTTCTTT. Translating gives CASSFDRDTEAFF.